The rows below give T cell receptor beta chains drawn from one sample of a study of OX40 agonist ivuxolimab in advanced cancers. Produced via immunoSEQ multiplex PCR; TCRdb's table is partial and in-frame only. The sample lists tens of thousands of clones, about 87% occurring once. The source material was CD4+ or CD8+ T cells sorted from blood, sampled in a trial of the OX40 agonist ivuxolimab. The receptors shown here come from an adult with an advanced solid tumor such as melanoma, head and neck, liver or kidney cancer. CDR3s include the opening cysteine and the closing phenylalanine or tryptophan. Each record gives: D gene, J gene, clone size, V gene, CDR3 DNA, CDR3 protein. A D gene is named only where the DNA matches it firmly. For some rows the clone size is stated as once, few or many, or as a class when expanded; others skip it.

d_gene: TRBD2; j_gene: TRBJ2-1; abundance: .; v_gene: TRBV7-9; CDR3nt: TGTGCCAGCAGCTGGGTGAGGGAAGCGGGAGGGCAGATCTTC; CDR3aa: CASSWVREAGGQIF
d_gene: .; j_gene: TRBJ2-7; abundance: .; v_gene: TRBV10-3; CDR3nt: TGTGCCATCAACCCCGACAGGACAGTCTCCTACGAGCAGTACTTC; CDR3aa: CAINPDRTVSYEQYF
d_gene: .; j_gene: TRBJ1-2; abundance: .; v_gene: TRBV6-6; CDR3nt: TGTGCCAGCAGTTACCCCGGGGGCGCGCAGGGCTACACCTTC; CDR3aa: CASSYPGGAQGYTF
d_gene: TRBD1; j_gene: TRBJ1-2; abundance: .; v_gene: TRBV27; CDR3nt: TGTGCCAGCAGTTTTTGGGGACAGGGGGGAGGCTACACCTTC; CDR3aa: CASSFWGQGGGYTF
d_gene: TRBD1; j_gene: TRBJ2-7; abundance: .; v_gene: TRBV7-2; CDR3nt: TGTGCCAGCAGCTTAGAGGACAGGGAGTGGAACGAGCAGTACTTC; CDR3aa: CASSLEDREWNEQYF
d_gene: .; j_gene: TRBJ2-5; abundance: .; v_gene: TRBV18; CDR3nt: TGTGCCAGCTCACCATCTCGGGGTTCCCAAGAGACCCAGTACTTC; CDR3aa: CASSPSRGSQETQYF
d_gene: .; j_gene: TRBJ2-1; abundance: .; v_gene: TRBV28; CDR3nt: TGTGCCAGCAGTTTGTTGGGTGAGCAGTTCTTC; CDR3aa: CASSLLGEQFF
d_gene: TRBD1; j_gene: TRBJ1-1; abundance: .; v_gene: TRBV28; CDR3nt: TGTGCCAGCTCTTCGGGCCCGGGACAGTGGGTATCCACTGAAGCTTTCTTT; CDR3aa: CASSSGPGQWVSTEAFF
d_gene: .; j_gene: TRBJ1-2; abundance: .; v_gene: TRBV27; CDR3nt: TGTGCCAGCAGCCAGACGTACAACGTCTATGGCTACACCTTC; CDR3aa: CASSQTYNVYGYTF
d_gene: .; j_gene: TRBJ1-6; abundance: few; v_gene: TRBV19; CDR3nt: TGTGCCTCCGCCAGCGGTCGGCCTTCCAGCCCCTATAATTCACCCCTCCACTTT; CDR3aa: CASASGRPSSPYNSPLHF
d_gene: .; j_gene: TRBJ2-3; abundance: .; v_gene: TRBV29-1; CDR3nt: TGCAGCGTGGGGACCTTTCACCTCCCAGATACGCAGTATTTT; CDR3aa: CSVGTFHLPDTQYF
d_gene: TRBD2; j_gene: TRBJ2-7; abundance: .; v_gene: TRBV7-2; CDR3nt: TGTGCCAGCAGCTCCCTTGCGGGAGTAGGCGAGCAGTACTTC; CDR3aa: CASSSLAGVGEQYF
d_gene: .; j_gene: TRBJ1-4; abundance: once; v_gene: TRBV4-2; CDR3nt: TGTGCCAGCAGCCAAGAGGGGGGGTGGACTAATGAAAAACTGTTTTTT; CDR3aa: CASSQEGGWTNEKLFF
d_gene: .; j_gene: TRBJ2-7; abundance: .; v_gene: TRBV30; CDR3nt: TGTGCCCGGATTCCGAGAAGCTCCTACGAGCAGTACTTC; CDR3aa: CARIPRSSYEQYF
d_gene: TRBD1; j_gene: TRBJ2-7; abundance: .; v_gene: TRBV6-1; CDR3nt: TGTGCCAGCAGGGTGGGACAGCTGAGACCCTACGAGCAGTACTTC; CDR3aa: CASRVGQLRPYEQYF
d_gene: .; j_gene: TRBJ2-1; abundance: .; v_gene: TRBV5-6; CDR3nt: TGTGCCAGCTTCCGGAGGGCCAATTACAATGAGCAGTTCTTC; CDR3aa: CASFRRANYNEQFF
d_gene: .; j_gene: TRBJ2-3; abundance: .; v_gene: TRBV5-5; CDR3nt: TGTGCCAGCAGCTTTTCGCTGGTGTCGGCAGTAACGCAGTATTTT; CDR3aa: CASSFSLVSAVTQYF
d_gene: .; j_gene: TRBJ2-7; abundance: once; v_gene: TRBV7-9; CDR3nt: TGTGCCAGCAGCTGGGGGAGGCGGGCCTACGAGCAGTACTTC; CDR3aa: CASSWGRRAYEQYF
d_gene: .; j_gene: TRBJ1-1; abundance: .; v_gene: TRBV14; CDR3nt: TGTGCCAGCAGCTCGCTCCGGGGGGGGGACACTGAAGCTTTCTTT; CDR3aa: CASSSLRGGDTEAFF
d_gene: .; j_gene: TRBJ2-2; abundance: once; v_gene: TRBV2; CDR3nt: TGTGCCAGCAGCAAACAGGGTACGGGCACCGGGGAGCTGTTTTTT; CDR3aa: CASSKQGTGTGELFF
d_gene: TRBD2; j_gene: TRBJ2-7; abundance: .; v_gene: TRBV19; CDR3nt: TGTGCCAGTAGTATCCGACTAGCGGGGCTTTACGAGCAGTACTTC; CDR3aa: CASSIRLAGLYEQYF
d_gene: .; j_gene: TRBJ1-1; abundance: .; v_gene: TRBV18; CDR3nt: TGTGCCAGCTCAAAGGAGCAGATCACTGAAGCTTTCTTT; CDR3aa: CASSKEQITEAFF
d_gene: TRBD1; j_gene: TRBJ2-6; abundance: .; v_gene: TRBV10-3; CDR3nt: TGTGCCATCACCCGGGACAGGGACCTGGCTGGGGCCAACGTCCTGACTTTC; CDR3aa: CAITRDRDLAGANVLTF
d_gene: TRBD2; j_gene: TRBJ2-3; abundance: .; v_gene: TRBV11-1; CDR3nt: TGTGCCAGCAGTTCTACCCGAGCGACTAGCGGGAGAGGGGATACGCAGTATTTT; CDR3aa: CASSSTRATSGRGDTQYF
d_gene: TRBD2; j_gene: TRBJ2-2; abundance: .; v_gene: TRBV7-9; CDR3nt: TGTGCCAGCAGCAACCAACCTTTTCCAGCGGGAGGGGCCGCCGGGGAGCTGTTTTTT; CDR3aa: CASSNQPFPAGGAAGELFF
d_gene: .; j_gene: TRBJ1-2; abundance: once; v_gene: TRBV28; CDR3nt: TGTGCCAGCAGTACCGGGACGTATGGCTACACCTTC; CDR3aa: CASSTGTYGYTF
d_gene: .; j_gene: TRBJ2-7; abundance: .; v_gene: TRBV6-1; CDR3nt: TGTGCCATCTCACCTCGTTGGTCGAACTCCTACGAGCAGTACTTC; CDR3aa: CAISPRWSNSYEQYF
d_gene: .; j_gene: TRBJ2-1; abundance: .; v_gene: TRBV10-3; CDR3nt: TGTGCCATCAGTGATTTAGCGGAGCAGTTCTTC; CDR3aa: CAISDLAEQFF
d_gene: .; j_gene: TRBJ2-3; abundance: .; v_gene: TRBV11-2; CDR3nt: TGTGCCAGCCCTAGTGGACGGATGAGCACAGATACGCAGTATTTT; CDR3aa: CASPSGRMSTDTQYF
d_gene: TRBD2; j_gene: TRBJ2-7; abundance: .; v_gene: TRBV11-2; CDR3nt: TGTGCCAGCCGACTAGCGGGAGGGCCCTACGAGCAGTACTTC; CDR3aa: CASRLAGGPYEQYF
d_gene: TRBD2; j_gene: TRBJ2-7; abundance: .; v_gene: TRBV10-3; CDR3nt: TGTGCCATCAGTGGAGCGGGAGGACTCCGGGCCTACGAGCAGTACTTC; CDR3aa: CAISGAGGLRAYEQYF
d_gene: .; j_gene: TRBJ2-7; abundance: .; v_gene: TRBV7-6; CDR3nt: TGTGCCAGCAGCCCTCCCGTGGGCTCCTACGAGCAGTACTTC; CDR3aa: CASSPPVGSYEQYF
d_gene: .; j_gene: TRBJ1-1; abundance: .; v_gene: TRBV7-2; CDR3nt: TGTGCCAGCAGCAATAAACAGGGGAACACTGAAGCTTTCTTT; CDR3aa: CASSNKQGNTEAFF
d_gene: TRBD2; j_gene: TRBJ2-5; abundance: .; v_gene: TRBV9; CDR3nt: TGTGCCAGCAGCGCCCGGGACTACCGGCAAGAGACCCAGTACTTC; CDR3aa: CASSARDYRQETQYF
d_gene: .; j_gene: TRBJ2-7; abundance: .; v_gene: TRBV7-8; CDR3nt: TGTGCCAGCACCCCCCATTCGGGGTTGGACGAGCAGTACTTC; CDR3aa: CASTPHSGLDEQYF
d_gene: TRBD1; j_gene: TRBJ2-1; abundance: .; v_gene: TRBV10-2; CDR3nt: TGCGCCAGCAGTGGACAGGGGGCTGGTGAGCAGTTCTTC; CDR3aa: CASSGQGAGEQFF
d_gene: .; j_gene: TRBJ1-5; abundance: .; v_gene: TRBV7-9; CDR3nt: TGTGCCAGCAGCTTATTAGGGGATCAGCCCCAGCATTTT; CDR3aa: CASSLLGDQPQHF